This T cell receptor (beta chain) was recorded in a study of T cells expressing NK-cell markers. Study details: Sequencing of TCR beta repertoires drew on sorted CD3+CD56+NKG2C+, CD3+CD56+NKG2C- and CD3+CD56-NKG2C+ T cells.

A remark on this clonotype: As yet, its antigen is unknown.

The CDR3 contains 17 residues. Per germline, CDR1 MNHEY and CDR2 SVGEGT. Whole-study findings and limits: A handful of donors had dominant NKG2C+ clonotypes that comprised about 1.0-8% of their CD8+ T cells.

One entry per CDR3 protein, without DNA, is what TCRdb gives after re-calling the 5' RACE reads. The specimen's table records about 260,000 distinct CDR3 sequences. This receptor was obtained from a man between 18 and 35 years old in good health. The chain uses TRBV6-2 or TRBV6-3 and TRBJ2-5; absent DNA, TCRdb's TRBD1 call cannot be checked. What was sequenced was blood T cells: a sorted CD56 or NKG2C T cell subset, CD4+ or CD8+ T cells, or bulk PBMC T cells (not recorded which). This CDR3 is CASSPLPDRAFQETQYF.